These T cell receptor beta chains were read from a single sample in a study of blood T cell repertoires in COVID-19. Data came from immunoSEQ multiplex PCR; TCRdb stores just in-frame clones and leaves some out. Of roughly 63,000 clones detected, around 74% appear once; the ten largest clones hold 28%. The sequencing sample was made of peripheral blood. Every receptor here comes from a woman at least 80 years old with acute or convalescent COVID-19. The CDR3 runs from the conserved cysteine through the conserved F or W. A D gene is named only where the DNA matches it firmly. Rows give clone size only sometimes, using once, few, many, or a class for an expanded clone.

abundance: .
d_gene: .
j_gene: TRBJ1-2
v_gene: TRBV19
CDR3nt: TGTGCCAGTAGTATAGCGGAGGGTTCCTATGGCTACACCTTC
CDR3aa: CASSIAEGSYGYTF

abundance: .
d_gene: TRBD1
j_gene: TRBJ1-4
v_gene: TRBV6-1
CDR3nt: TGTGCCAGCAGTGACAGGGGGGCTAATGAAAAACTGTTTTTT
CDR3aa: CASSDRGANEKLFF

abundance: .
d_gene: .
j_gene: TRBJ2-2
v_gene: TRBV10-3
CDR3nt: TGTGCCATCAGTGAGCCCACAAGGGGGACCGGGGAGCTGTTTTTT
CDR3aa: CAISEPTRGTGELFF

abundance: .
d_gene: .
j_gene: TRBJ1-5
v_gene: TRBV6-5
CDR3nt: TGTGCCAGCGCGTCGGGGGGCGAGAGCAATCAGCCCCAGCATTTT
CDR3aa: CASASGGESNQPQHF

abundance: .
d_gene: .
j_gene: TRBJ2-7
v_gene: TRBV10-2
CDR3nt: TGCGCCAGCGGGAGACTATACCTAAAGTTCTACGAGCAGTACTTC
CDR3aa: CASGRLYLKFYEQYF

abundance: .
d_gene: .
j_gene: TRBJ1-6
v_gene: TRBV28
CDR3nt: TGTGCCAGCAGTTTTGGAATAAAACGCAGGGAATCACCCCTCCACTTT
CDR3aa: CASSFGIKRRESPLHF

abundance: .
d_gene: .
j_gene: TRBJ2-2
v_gene: TRBV5-1
CDR3nt: TGCGCCTCAAAGATCACGGTAGCGGACACCGGGGAGCTGTTTTTT
CDR3aa: CASKITVADTGELFF

abundance: .
d_gene: TRBD1
j_gene: TRBJ2-5
v_gene: TRBV28
CDR3nt: TGTGCCAGCAGTCTACAGGGGGCCAGGGAGACCCAGTACTTC
CDR3aa: CASSLQGARETQYF

abundance: .
d_gene: TRBD1
j_gene: TRBJ2-1
v_gene: TRBV19
CDR3nt: TGTGCCAGTACCACCGACAGGGGGCTATACAATGAGCAGTTCTTC
CDR3aa: CASTTDRGLYNEQFF

abundance: .
d_gene: .
j_gene: TRBJ2-3
v_gene: TRBV7-8
CDR3nt: TGTGCCAGCAGCTTCCGGGACTTAACAGATACGCAGTATTTT
CDR3aa: CASSFRDLTDTQYF

abundance: .
d_gene: .
j_gene: TRBJ2-1
v_gene: TRBV6-2/TRBV6-3
CDR3nt: TGTGCCAGCAGTTACGGTGCCAGCGACCAAAATCCCGATGAGCAGTTCTTC
CDR3aa: CASSYGASDQNPDEQFF

abundance: .
d_gene: .
j_gene: TRBJ2-7
v_gene: TRBV18
CDR3nt: TGTGCCAGCTCACCCCCATCCAGGCAAGGCTACGAGCAGTACTTC
CDR3aa: CASSPPSRQGYEQYF

abundance: few
d_gene: .
j_gene: TRBJ2-3
v_gene: TRBV11-2
CDR3nt: TGTGCCAGCAGCTTCAGACTAGTCGCTACGCAGTATTTT
CDR3aa: CASSFRLVATQYF

abundance: few
d_gene: TRBD2
j_gene: TRBJ2-3
v_gene: TRBV11-2
CDR3nt: TGTGCCAGCAGCTCCTTAGCGGGAGCCGGGACGCAGTATTTT
CDR3aa: CASSSLAGAGTQYF

abundance: .
d_gene: .
j_gene: TRBJ1-3
v_gene: TRBV28
CDR3nt: TGTGCCAGCAGCTTGCCGGGAGGCTCTGGAAACACCATATATTTT
CDR3aa: CASSLPGGSGNTIYF

abundance: .
d_gene: .
j_gene: TRBJ2-7
v_gene: TRBV6-6
CDR3nt: TGTGCCAGCACCCCCCCGGGAGCGTACGAGCAGTACTTC
CDR3aa: CASTPPGAYEQYF

abundance: .
d_gene: .
j_gene: TRBJ2-1
v_gene: TRBV11-3
CDR3nt: TGTGCCAGCAGCTGGGCCGGGACAACCTACAATGAGCAGTTCTTC
CDR3aa: CASSWAGTTYNEQFF

abundance: .
d_gene: .
j_gene: TRBJ1-2
v_gene: TRBV6-5
CDR3nt: TGTGCCAGCAGCCCAATAGCTAACTATGGCTACACCTTC
CDR3aa: CASSPIANYGYTF

abundance: .
d_gene: TRBD2
j_gene: TRBJ2-3
v_gene: TRBV19
CDR3nt: TGTGCCAGCGGGACTAGCGGGAGAAGCACAGATACGCAGTATTTT
CDR3aa: CASGTSGRSTDTQYF

abundance: .
d_gene: .
j_gene: TRBJ2-3
v_gene: TRBV19
CDR3nt: TGTGCCAGTAGTATCGGACAGCTCACAGATACGCAGTATTTT
CDR3aa: CASSIGQLTDTQYF

abundance: once
d_gene: TRBD1
j_gene: TRBJ2-7
v_gene: TRBV29-1
CDR3nt: TGCAGCGTCGGACAGGGGTACGACGAGCAGTACTTC
CDR3aa: CSVGQGYDEQYF

abundance: .
d_gene: TRBD2
j_gene: TRBJ2-2
v_gene: TRBV19
CDR3nt: TGTGCCAGTAGTATCGGGGGACTAGCGGCTAACACCGGGGAGCTGTTTTTT
CDR3aa: CASSIGGLAANTGELFF

abundance: many
d_gene: .
j_gene: TRBJ2-1
v_gene: TRBV5-1
CDR3nt: TGCGCCAGCAGCAAGAGCCCCTACAATGAGCAGTTCTTC
CDR3aa: CASSKSPYNEQFF

abundance: .
d_gene: TRBD1
j_gene: TRBJ1-2
v_gene: TRBV3-1/TRBV3-2
CDR3nt: TGTGCCAGCACCAGGGGGGCAGGCATCTATGGCTACACCTTC
CDR3aa: CASTRGAGIYGYTF

abundance: .
d_gene: TRBD2
j_gene: TRBJ2-1
v_gene: TRBV6-1
CDR3nt: TGTGCCAGCAGTGAAAGGACTCCGGGACTAGCGGGATTTAATGAGCAGTTCTTC
CDR3aa: CASSERTPGLAGFNEQFF

abundance: .
d_gene: .
j_gene: TRBJ2-1
v_gene: TRBV28
CDR3nt: TGTGCCAGCAGTCCCGGGGGAGGACATGAGCAGTTCTTC
CDR3aa: CASSPGGGHEQFF

abundance: .
d_gene: .
j_gene: TRBJ1-1
v_gene: TRBV6-5
CDR3nt: TGTGCCAGCAACCAAGCTGGGAGTGAAGCTTTCTTT
CDR3aa: CASNQAGSEAFF

abundance: many
d_gene: TRBD1
j_gene: TRBJ2-2
v_gene: TRBV2
CDR3nt: TGTGCCAGAGGACAGGGTTTTGTGGGAACCGGGGAGCTGTTTTTT
CDR3aa: CARGQGFVGTGELFF

abundance: .
d_gene: .
j_gene: TRBJ2-2
v_gene: TRBV5-1
CDR3nt: TGCGCCAGCACAGGGGATTCCGGGGAGCTGTTTTTT
CDR3aa: CASTGDSGELFF

abundance: few
d_gene: TRBD1
j_gene: TRBJ1-5
v_gene: TRBV4-1
CDR3nt: TGCGCCAGCAGCCTTAACAGGGGGAATCAGCCCCAGCATTTT
CDR3aa: CASSLNRGNQPQHF

abundance: .
d_gene: TRBD2
j_gene: TRBJ2-7
v_gene: TRBV29-1
CDR3nt: TGCAGCGTTGCGGGGGGAGCGATGTACGAGCAGTACTTC
CDR3aa: CSVAGGAMYEQYF

abundance: .
d_gene: .
j_gene: TRBJ1-5
v_gene: TRBV19
CDR3nt: TGTGCCAGTAGTACGACAGCGAGCAATCAGCCCCAGCATTTT
CDR3aa: CASSTTASNQPQHF

abundance: .
d_gene: TRBD1
j_gene: TRBJ2-7
v_gene: TRBV7-9
CDR3nt: TGTGCCAGCAGCTTCGAACAGGGGACCTACGAGCAGTACTTC
CDR3aa: CASSFEQGTYEQYF

abundance: few
d_gene: TRBD1
j_gene: TRBJ1-5
v_gene: TRBV11-2
CDR3nt: TGTGCCAGCAGCTTAGTGGGACAGCTAAATCAGCCCCAGCATTTT
CDR3aa: CASSLVGQLNQPQHF

abundance: .
d_gene: TRBD2
j_gene: TRBJ2-1
v_gene: TRBV9
CDR3nt: TGTGCCAGCAGCTCAGGGACTAGCGGGGTCAATGAGCAGTTCTTC
CDR3aa: CASSSGTSGVNEQFF

abundance: .
d_gene: .
j_gene: TRBJ2-5
v_gene: TRBV15
CDR3nt: TGTGCCACCAGCAGAGATGCGACAGAAGAGACCCAGTACTTC
CDR3aa: CATSRDATEETQYF

abundance: .
d_gene: TRBD2
j_gene: TRBJ2-2
v_gene: TRBV11-3
CDR3nt: TGTGCCAGCAGCTTAGCACCGGGACTAGCGGAGTACACCGGGGAGCTGTTTTTT
CDR3aa: CASSLAPGLAEYTGELFF

abundance: .
d_gene: TRBD2
j_gene: TRBJ2-6
v_gene: TRBV6-5
CDR3nt: TGTGCCAGCACCCGACTAGCTACGGGGGCCAACGTCCTGACTTTC
CDR3aa: CASTRLATGANVLTF

abundance: .
d_gene: .
j_gene: TRBJ2-2
v_gene: TRBV7-2
CDR3nt: TGTGCCAGCAGCCCCGGCGGGGAGCTGTTTTTT
CDR3aa: CASSPGGELFF

abundance: .
d_gene: .
j_gene: TRBJ1-5
v_gene: TRBV24-1
CDR3nt: TGTGCCACCAGTGAAAATAGAGGGTACAGCAATCAGCCCCAGCATTTT
CDR3aa: CATSENRGYSNQPQHF

abundance: .
d_gene: TRBD2
j_gene: TRBJ2-1
v_gene: TRBV7-2
CDR3nt: TGTGCCAGCACCAAAATGAGACTAGCGGGAAACAATGAGCAGTTCTTC
CDR3aa: CASTKMRLAGNNEQFF

abundance: .
d_gene: .
j_gene: TRBJ2-7
v_gene: TRBV7-2
CDR3nt: TGTGCCAGCAGCTTAGTGGAGGGGCCCTACGAGCAGTACTTC
CDR3aa: CASSLVEGPYEQYF

abundance: .
d_gene: TRBD2
j_gene: TRBJ2-4
v_gene: TRBV4-3
CDR3nt: TGCGCCAGCAGCCAAGACCCCGGGACTAGCGGGAGGGAAAACATTCAGTACTTC
CDR3aa: CASSQDPGTSGRENIQYF

abundance: .
d_gene: TRBD1
j_gene: TRBJ1-3
v_gene: TRBV28
CDR3nt: TGTGCCAGCAGGCCCGGGACAGGGGGCATTGGAAACACCATATATTTT
CDR3aa: CASRPGTGGIGNTIYF

abundance: .
d_gene: TRBD2
j_gene: TRBJ2-1
v_gene: TRBV5-4
CDR3nt: TGTGCCAGCAGCCCCGGGCCTACTAGCGGGTTGTACAATGAGCAGTTCTTC
CDR3aa: CASSPGPTSGLYNEQFF

abundance: .
d_gene: TRBD1
j_gene: TRBJ2-7
v_gene: TRBV4-1
CDR3nt: TGCGCCAGCAGCCAAGATGGGAGGGACAGGGGAATCAACGAGCAGTACTTC
CDR3aa: CASSQDGRDRGINEQYF

abundance: .
d_gene: TRBD2
j_gene: TRBJ2-3
v_gene: TRBV19
CDR3nt: TGTGCCAGTAGTATCGGGAGGGGTCTAAGCACAGATACGCAGTATTTT
CDR3aa: CASSIGRGLSTDTQYF

abundance: .
d_gene: TRBD2
j_gene: TRBJ2-3
v_gene: TRBV11-3
CDR3nt: TGTGCCAGCAGCCTCAGGACTAGCGCGTACACAGATACGCAGTATTTT
CDR3aa: CASSLRTSAYTDTQYF

abundance: .
d_gene: .
j_gene: TRBJ1-3
v_gene: TRBV19
CDR3nt: TGTGCCAGTAGTCCCCGTCGGGGTCAGACTGGAAACACCATATATTTT
CDR3aa: CASSPRRGQTGNTIYF

abundance: .
d_gene: TRBD1
j_gene: TRBJ2-7
v_gene: TRBV5-3
CDR3nt: TGTGCCAGAAGCGCCAGAGGGGGCCATAGCCCTGAGTCGCAGTACTTC
CDR3aa: CARSARGGHSPESQYF